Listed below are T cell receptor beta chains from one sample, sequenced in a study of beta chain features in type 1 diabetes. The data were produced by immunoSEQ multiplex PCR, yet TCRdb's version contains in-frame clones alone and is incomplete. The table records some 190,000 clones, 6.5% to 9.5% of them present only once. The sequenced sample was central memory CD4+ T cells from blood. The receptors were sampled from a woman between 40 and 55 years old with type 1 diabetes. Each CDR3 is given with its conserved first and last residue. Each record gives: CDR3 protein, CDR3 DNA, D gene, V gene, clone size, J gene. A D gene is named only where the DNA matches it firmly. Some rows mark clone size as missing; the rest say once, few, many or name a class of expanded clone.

CDR3aa: CAWTGGGLYNEQFF
CDR3nt: TGTGCCTGGACGGGGGGCGGGCTCTACAATGAGCAGTTCTTC
d_gene: NA
v_gene: TRBV30
abundance: few
j_gene: TRBJ2-1

CDR3aa: CASRGGTGGRNEQFF
CDR3nt: TGCGCCAGCAGAGGAGGGACAGGGGGCAGGAATGAGCAGTTCTTC
d_gene: TRBD1
v_gene: TRBV5-1
abundance: NA
j_gene: TRBJ2-1

CDR3aa: CSVSFQETQYF
CDR3nt: TGCAGCGTTAGCTTCCAAGAGACCCAGTACTTC
d_gene: NA
v_gene: TRBV29-1
abundance: NA
j_gene: TRBJ2-5

CDR3aa: CASSSYGGEQYF
CDR3nt: TGTGCCAGCAGCAGCTATGGGGGGGAGCAGTACTTC
d_gene: NA
v_gene: TRBV4-2
abundance: few
j_gene: TRBJ2-7

CDR3aa: CAISESQGRGTNTEAFF
CDR3nt: TGTGCCATCAGTGAGTCTCAAGGCAGGGGGACGAACACTGAAGCTTTCTTT
d_gene: TRBD1
v_gene: TRBV10-3
abundance: many
j_gene: TRBJ1-1

CDR3aa: CASSSVYTEAFF
CDR3nt: TGTGCCAGCAGTTCGGTCTACACTGAAGCTTTCTTT
d_gene: NA
v_gene: TRBV28
abundance: NA
j_gene: TRBJ1-1

CDR3aa: CSAITGRGGQPQHF
CDR3nt: TGCAGCGCCATAACGGGCCGGGGGGGTCAGCCCCAGCATTTT
d_gene: NA
v_gene: TRBV29-1
abundance: few
j_gene: TRBJ1-5

CDR3aa: CASSLNPDRAYGYTF
CDR3nt: TGTGCCAGCTCACTAAATCCGGACAGGGCTTATGGCTACACCTTC
d_gene: TRBD1
v_gene: TRBV18
abundance: NA
j_gene: TRBJ1-2

CDR3aa: CASTTGQGQETQYF
CDR3nt: TGTGCCAGCACCACAGGGCAGGGACAAGAGACCCAGTACTTC
d_gene: NA
v_gene: TRBV5-4
abundance: NA
j_gene: TRBJ2-5

CDR3aa: CASIRSSLNTEAFF
CDR3nt: TGTGCCAGCATCCGAAGCTCTCTGAACACTGAAGCTTTCTTT
d_gene: NA
v_gene: TRBV28
abundance: NA
j_gene: TRBJ1-1

CDR3aa: CASGLGQGEREGYTF
CDR3nt: TGTGCTAGTGGTTTGGGACAGGGGGAACGGGAGGGCTACACCTTC
d_gene: TRBD1
v_gene: TRBV12-5
abundance: NA
j_gene: TRBJ1-2

CDR3aa: CASKPGQADDSPLHF
CDR3nt: TGTGCCAGTAAACCGGGACAGGCGGATGATTCACCCCTCCACTTT
d_gene: TRBD1
v_gene: TRBV19
abundance: few
j_gene: TRBJ1-6

CDR3aa: CASSSGGNADTQYF
CDR3nt: TGTGCCAGTAGTTCAGGGGGCAACGCAGATACGCAGTATTTT
d_gene: TRBD1
v_gene: TRBV19
abundance: many
j_gene: TRBJ2-3

CDR3aa: CASSSYGQVYGYTF
CDR3nt: TGTGCCAGCAGTTCCTATGGACAGGTATATGGCTACACCTTC
d_gene: TRBD1
v_gene: TRBV27
abundance: NA
j_gene: TRBJ1-2

CDR3aa: CASSPEWAGGYTF
CDR3nt: TGCGCCAGCAGCCCAGAGTGGGCGGGTGGCTACACCTTC
d_gene: NA
v_gene: TRBV4-1
abundance: NA
j_gene: TRBJ1-2

CDR3aa: CASSVGTQGNEKLFF
CDR3nt: TGTGCCAGCAGCGTAGGAACTCAGGGGAATGAAAAACTGTTTTTT
d_gene: NA
v_gene: TRBV9
abundance: NA
j_gene: TRBJ1-4

CDR3aa: CASSQEFGLAGLAKNIQYF
CDR3nt: TGCGCCAGCAGCCAAGAATTTGGCCTAGCGGGACTAGCCAAAAACATTCAGTACTTC
d_gene: TRBD2
v_gene: TRBV4-1
abundance: few
j_gene: TRBJ2-4

CDR3aa: CASSLGQGLETQYF
CDR3nt: TGTGCCAGTAGCCTCGGACAGGGATTAGAGACCCAGTACTTC
d_gene: TRBD1
v_gene: TRBV19
abundance: few
j_gene: TRBJ2-5

CDR3aa: CAWSVAGENEQYF
CDR3nt: TGTGCCTGGAGTGTAGCGGGAGAGAACGAGCAGTACTTC
d_gene: TRBD2
v_gene: TRBV30
abundance: NA
j_gene: TRBJ2-7

CDR3aa: CASSQTTGTYEQYF
CDR3nt: TGCGCCAGCAGCCAAACGACAGGGACCTACGAGCAGTACTTC
d_gene: TRBD1
v_gene: TRBV4-3
abundance: NA
j_gene: TRBJ2-7

CDR3aa: CASSLEGGGHGYTF
CDR3nt: TGTGCCAGCAGCTTGGAAGGGGGGGGCCATGGCTACACCTTC
d_gene: NA
v_gene: TRBV5-5
abundance: NA
j_gene: TRBJ1-2

CDR3aa: CASSGNGQGYGYTF
CDR3nt: TGTGCCAGCTCAGGGAACGGACAGGGCTATGGCTACACCTTC
d_gene: TRBD1
v_gene: TRBV18
abundance: few
j_gene: TRBJ1-2

CDR3aa: CASSPDDRTGELFF
CDR3nt: TGTGCCAGCAGCCCCGACGACAGGACCGGGGAGCTGTTTTTT
d_gene: NA
v_gene: TRBV5-4
abundance: few
j_gene: TRBJ2-2

CDR3aa: CASSDGTGLPETQYF
CDR3nt: TGTGCCAGTAGTGACGGGACAGGGCTCCCAGAGACCCAGTACTTC
d_gene: TRBD1
v_gene: TRBV19
abundance: once
j_gene: TRBJ2-5

CDR3aa: CASGTSNTGELFF
CDR3nt: TGTGCCAGCGGCACTAGTAACACCGGGGAGCTGTTTTTT
d_gene: NA
v_gene: TRBV11-3
abundance: NA
j_gene: TRBJ2-2

CDR3aa: CASRTDRKETQYF
CDR3nt: TGTGCCAGCAGAACCGACAGGAAAGAGACCCAGTACTTC
d_gene: NA
v_gene: TRBV6-6
abundance: few
j_gene: TRBJ2-5

CDR3aa: CASTREGSSYNEQFF
CDR3nt: TGCGCCAGCACCAGGGAGGGAAGTTCCTACAATGAGCAGTTCTTC
d_gene: TRBD2
v_gene: TRBV5-1
abundance: NA
j_gene: TRBJ2-1

CDR3aa: CASLDSYNSPLHF
CDR3nt: TGTGCCAGCCTTGACAGCTATAATTCACCCCTCCACTTT
d_gene: NA
v_gene: TRBV18
abundance: NA
j_gene: TRBJ1-6

CDR3aa: CASSRAGDSTDTQYF
CDR3nt: TGTGCCAGCAGTCGGGCGGGGGATAGCACAGATACGCAGTATTTT
d_gene: TRBD2
v_gene: TRBV6-5
abundance: NA
j_gene: TRBJ2-3

CDR3aa: CASRALVEATEAFF
CDR3nt: TGTGCCAGCAGAGCACTTGTGGAGGCCACTGAAGCTTTCTTT
d_gene: NA
v_gene: TRBV2
abundance: NA
j_gene: TRBJ1-1

CDR3aa: CASSVDGASGRRNEQFF
CDR3nt: TGTGCCAGCAGCGTAGATGGGGCTAGCGGGAGGCGGAATGAGCAGTTCTTC
d_gene: TRBD2
v_gene: TRBV9
abundance: few
j_gene: TRBJ2-1